The 27 T cell receptor beta chains listed next were all sequenced from one sample in a study of neurological immune-mediated disorders. TCRdb analysed the 5' RACE reads with MiXCR anew, one entry per CDR3 protein. Of around 42,000 distinct CDR3 sequences detected, approximately 15% appear once; the ten largest clones hold 11%. This sample's time point: longitudinal time-point 3. Sequenced input: PBMCs. The receptors originated from a man younger than 40 in good health.

This clonotype was seen repeatedly, ten times or more. CDR3 coding DNA: TGTGCCAGCGGCAGGGTCACCGGGGAGCTGTTTTTT. Translating it yields CASGRVTGELFF. The genes are TRBV14 and TRBJ2-2; weak D call: TRBD1 (5 bases). The CDR3 length is 12 residues. V was pared by 8 bases and J by 4 bases, with 8 bases between. Germline V gives CDR1 SGHDN, CDR2 FVKESK.

This clonotype was counted many times. The chain combines TRBV5-1 with TRBJ2-2, with a tentative D call TRBD1 (6 bases). Germline V gene data show CDR1 as SGHRS and CDR2 as YFSETQ. The CDR3 contains 17 residues. V lost 0 bases and J lost 1, with 13 bases in between. The CDR3 DNA sequence: TGCGCCAGCAGCTTGGGATTATGGACAGAGAACACCGGGGAGCTGTTTTTT. This gives the protein CASSLGLWTENTGELFF.

This rearrangement joins TRBV30 to TRBJ2-7; D unclear. CDR1 is GTSNPN and CDR2 is SVGIG in the germline V gene (reference sequence). The ends were cut back, 1 base at V and 4 bases at J, with 8 bases in the middle. There are 12 residues in the CDR3. CDR3 in DNA: TGTGCCTGGAGTGCGTACGGGTACGAGCAGTACTTC. The encoded protein is CAWSAYGYEQYF.

This clonotype was detected many times. The genes are TRBV5-1 and TRBJ2-5; 10 bases line up with TRBD2. This CDR3 has 15 amino acids. J gave up 2 bases and V 1 base, and 2 bases lay outside the gene matches. Germline values: CDR1 SGHRS, CDR2 YFSETQ. DNA for the CDR3: TGCGCCAGCAGCTTGAGCGGGAGGGGGCAAGAGACCCAGTACTTC. Amino acids: CASSLSGRGQETQYF.

This clonotype was counted ten times or more. The chain employs TRBV5-1 and TRBJ1-5; D is ambiguous. The ends were cut back, 4 bases at V and 1 base at J, with 9 bases in the middle. There are 14 residues in the CDR3. CDR1 SGHRS and CDR2 YFSETQ come from the germline V gene. This CDR3 reads CASSEGGSNQPQHF. In DNA form, the CDR3 reads TGCGCCAGCAGCGAGGGAGGGAGCAATCAGCCCCAGCATTTT.

The table lists this clonotype with many counts. This chain links TRBV5-1 with TRBJ2-2; D is undetermined. Trimming took off 6 bases at V and 6 bases at J, with 9 bases between the two ends. CDR3 length: 12 residues. In germline, CDR1 is SGHRS, CDR2 YFSETQ. The CDR3 loop is CASISRSGELFF. In nucleotides, the CDR3 is TGCGCCAGCATTTCCAGATCCGGGGAGCTGTTTTTT.

This clonotype occurred many times. The rearrangement joins TRBV20-1 to TRBJ1-1, with D unresolved. Germline CDR1 DFQATT, CDR2 SNEGSKA (reference sequence). Trimming left V 6 bases short and J 2 bases short, with 13 bases between. This CDR3 has 13 residues. The CDR3 DNA sequence: TGCAGTGCAAACCGGGCAACAAACACTGAAGCTTTCTTT. Translated: CSANRATNTEAFF.

This clonotype was recorded many times. The V and J genes are TRBV20-1 and TRBJ1-5, with no clear D. The CDR3 runs to 13 residues. V dropped 7 bases and J dropped 0 bases, with 10 bases sitting between them. Germline V gene sequence: CDR1 DFQATT, CDR2 SNEGSKA (reference sequence). CDR3 loop: CSGWSGSNQPQHF. Here the CDR3 DNA reads TGCAGTGGTTGGTCTGGTAGCAATCAGCCCCAGCATTTT.

Ten or more counts support this clonotype. CDR3 protein: CASSLGGGGTEAFF. The CDR3 region has the DNA TGTGCCAGCAGTTTAGGAGGGGGAGGCACTGAAGCTTTCTTT. The chain links TRBV12-3 or TRBV12-4 to TRBJ1-1; D perhaps matches TRBD1 (6 bases). The CDR3 extends over 14 amino acids. V was pared by 1 base and J by 4 bases, with 10 bases between.

This clonotype has a count of ten or more. The CDR3 nucleotides are TGTGCCAGCAGCGCCACAGGGGGAAACACAGATACGCAGTATTTT. This gives the protein CASSATGGNTDTQYF. The chain links TRBV9 to TRBJ2-3; 8 bases are a match to TRBD1. Looked up from germline, CDR1 is SGDLS and CDR2 is YYNGEE. With 3 bases clipped from V and 2 bases from J, the junction kept 5 bases outside the gene matches. The CDR3 totals 15 residues.

As for this clonotype: Mismatch with germline at one junction end may stem from a read error. This chain connects TRBV30 to TRBJ2-2, with TRBD2 as a possible D gene (5 bases). The germline V gene encodes CDR1 GTSNPN and CDR2 SVGIG (reference sequence). The CDR3 extends over 13 amino acids. The CDR3 region is CAWSIVNTGELFF. CDR3 nucleotides: TGTGCCTGGAGTATCGTGAACACCGGGGAACTGTTTTTT.

This clonotype was seen many times. The chain uses TRBV20-1 and TRBJ1-1; a weak D match, TRBD1 (5 bases). From germline, CDR1 is DFQATT and CDR2 SNEGSKA (reference sequence). The CDR3 is 15 residues long. V was shortened by 5 bases and J by 4 bases, with 20 bases between the two germline ends. The CDR3 sequence: CSAGRPTVLVTEAFF. CDR3 coding DNA: TGCAGTGCTGGACGACCGACAGTTCTCGTCACTGAAGCTTTCTTT.

This clonotype was counted at least ten times. The chain links TRBV20-1 to TRBJ2-1; TRBD1 matches at 7 bases. In germline, CDR1 is DFQATT, CDR2 SNEGSKA (reference sequence). With 6 bases clipped from V and 3 bases from J, the junction kept 8 bases outside the gene matches. This CDR3 region has 14 residues. In DNA, the CDR3 is TGCAGTGCCAGCCCGGGACAGATCTACAATGAGCAGTTCTTC. It codes for CSASPGQIYNEQFF.

This clonotype was detected ten times or more. V is TRBV20-1 and J is TRBJ2-7; D might be TRBD1 or TRBD2, each matching 6 bases. Deletions cut 6 bases from V and 4 bases from J, with 19 bases between. Germline values: CDR1 DFQATT, CDR2 SNEGSKA (reference sequence). The CDR3 has 14 residues. The CDR3 DNA follows: TGCAGTGCCAACCGGGCTGGAGGGGGATACGAGCAGTACTTC. Its protein product is CSANRAGGGYEQYF.

This clonotype was recorded many times. The genes are TRBV20-1 and TRBJ1-2, with 8 bases aligning to TRBD1. Germline V gives CDR1 DFQATT, CDR2 SNEGSKA (reference sequence). This CDR3 region has 13 residues. The V and J ends lost 6 bases and 3 bases, in that order; junction bases with no gene match: 6. CDR3: CSATTGGDYGYTF. CDR3 in DNA: TGCAGTGCAACTACAGGGGGGGACTATGGCTACACCTTC.

About this clonotype: A junction end diverges from the germline sequence, so it may reflect a read error. This chain connects TRBV7-3 to TRBJ2-2; D could derive from TRBD1 or TRBD2 (6 bases each). This CDR3 comprises 13 residues. Germline V gives CDR1 SGHTA, CDR2 FQGTGA. The CDR3 is CASGLGGTRELFF. The CDR3 bases are TGTGCCAGCGGCTTGGGGGGCACCAGGGAGCTGTTTTTT.

The table lists this clonotype with a few counts. CDR3 in amino acids: CASSFRDSSTDTQYF. The CDR3 DNA is TGCGCCAGCAGCTTCCGGGACAGCAGCACAGATACGCAGTATTTT. V usage is TRBV5-1 and J usage is TRBJ2-3; 7 bases are shared with TRBD1. V was pared by 2 bases and J by 0 bases, with 3 bases of the junction left unmatched. Per the germline V gene, CDR1 is SGHRS and CDR2 is YFSETQ. This CDR3 contains 15 residues. Together with reference TRBV5-1 and TRBJ2-3, the CDR3 gives the full variable domain: KAGVTQTPRYLIKTRGQQVTLSCSPISGHRSVSWYQQTPGQGLQFLFEYFSETQRNKGNFPGRFSGRQFSNSRSEMNVSTLELGDSALYLCASSFRDSSTDTQYFGPGTRLTVL.

In this sample, this clonotype turned up many times. V usage is TRBV4-1 and J usage is TRBJ2-7, with D possibly being TRBD2 (6 bases). The CDR3 covers 15 residues. Germline V CDR1 and CDR2: MGHRA, YSYEKL. Trimming removed 4 bases at V and 1 base at J, with 14 bases between. CDR3: CASSRGLTVSYEQYF. The DNA of the CDR3 is TGCGCCAGCAGCCGGGGACTTACCGTATCCTACGAGCAGTACTTC.

Ten or more counts support this clonotype. The CDR3 DNA is TGCAGTGCTAGAGATCATCGAGGTCTAGCTGGATCCTACGAGCAGTACTTC. This encodes CSARDHRGLAGSYEQYF. This chain uses TRBV20-1 with TRBJ2-7; weak D call: TRBD2 (5 bases). The CDR3 totals 17 residues. CDR1 and CDR2 from the germline V gene are DFQATT and SNEGSKA (reference sequence). Trimming shortened V by 0 bases and J by 1 base, and 19 bases separated the two germline ends.

This clonotype was recorded at least ten times. The rearrangement joins TRBV5-1 to TRBJ2-1; 13 bases are a match to TRBD2. This CDR3 is 16 amino acids long. Germline assignment: CDR1 SGHRS and CDR2 YFSETQ. Trimming at V came to 2 bases and at J to 10 bases, leaving 9 bases not matched to a gene. The CDR3 sequence: CASSFLGLAGVEEQFF. CDR3 coding DNA: TGCGCCAGCAGCTTCTTAGGACTAGCGGGAGTTGAGGAGCAGTTCTTC.

This clonotype was counted ten times or more. As DNA, the CDR3 is TGTGCCAGCAGCCCTCTAAGGACGCACCCCGCCTATAATTCACCCCTCCACTTT. This translates into CASSPLRTHPAYNSPLHF. V gene TRBV27 combines with J gene TRBJ1-6; D ambiguous. V shed 6 bases and J shed 2 bases, with 20 bases lying between them. There are 18 residues in the CDR3. Germline loops: CDR1 MNHEY, CDR2 SMNVEV (reference sequence).

This clonotype was counted many times. The V and J genes are TRBV7-2 and TRBJ2-7, with D maybe TRBD1 (5 bases). The CDR3 loop spans 14 amino acids. Germline-derived CDR1 and CDR2 are SGHTA and FQGNSA. The V end was cut by 2 bases, the J end by 4 bases, with 12 bases between. Written as DNA, the CDR3 is TGTGCCAGCAGCTTAACAGGCGAACGGTACGAGCAGTACTTC. This codes for CASSLTGERYEQYF.

Only one count was recorded for this clonotype. This may arise from a read error, as a much more abundant clone is one base away. The chain has TRBV5-1 and TRBJ1-1; D is unclear. The CDR3 sequence is 13 residues long. CDR1 is SGHRS, CDR2 YFSETQ, per germline. Trimming took off 4 bases at V and 1 base at J, with 8 bases between the two ends. This CDR3 is CASSGQSNTEAFF. The CDR3 region has the DNA TGCGCCAGCAGCGGGCAGTCGAACACTGAAGCTTTCTTT. The full variable domain, completed using reference TRBV5-1 and TRBJ1-1, is KAGVTQTPRYLIKTRGQQVTLSCSPISGHRSVSWYQQTPGQGLQFLFEYFSETQRNKGNFPGRFSGRQFSNSRSEMNVSTLELGDSALYLCASSGQSNTEAFFGQGTRLTVV.

This clonotype has at least ten counts. This CDR3 is CASSLGSRGPNYGYTF. DNA for the CDR3: TGTGCCAGCAGCTTAGGGTCTAGGGGGCCGAACTATGGCTACACCTTC. The chain employs TRBV11-2 and TRBJ1-2; TRBD1 aligns across 7 bases. This CDR3 contains 16 residues. The V and J ends lost 1 base and 2 bases, in that order; junction bases with no gene match: 7. Germline values: CDR1 SGHAT, CDR2 FQNNGV.

This clonotype was recorded at least ten times. The rearrangement uses TRBV20-1 and TRBJ2-2, with 9 bases identical to TRBD2. This CDR3 is 16 amino acids long. From germline, CDR1 is DFQATT and CDR2 SNEGSKA (reference sequence). Unmatched junction bases numbered 14, after V lost 6 bases and J lost 6 bases. The CDR3 spells CSATGSGRPIAGELFF. The CDR3 DNA follows: TGCAGTGCCACGGGAAGCGGGAGGCCCATCGCCGGGGAGCTGTTTTTT.

This clonotype appeared a few times. The chain has TRBV5-1 and TRBJ2-5, with D tentatively TRBD1 or TRBD2 (5 bases each). V was trimmed by 0 bases and J by 10 bases, leaving 19 bases between them. The germline gives CDR1 SGHRS, CDR2 YFSETQ. The CDR3 runs to 15 residues. The CDR3 DNA is TGCGCCAGCAGCTTGGAGGGGCTACCCGGGGCGGACCAGTACTTC. Translation gives CASSLEGLPGADQYF.

The rearrangement links TRBV30 to TRBJ1-6; D is undetermined. CDR3 length equals 15 residues. V lost 1 base and J 2 bases, leaving 9 bases between the germline ends. In germline, CDR1 is GTSNPN, CDR2 SVGIG (reference sequence). CDR3 DNA: TGTGCCTGGAGTGACACCGGGCCCTATAATTCACCCCTCCACTTT. Protein product: CAWSDTGPYNSPLHF.